Sequencing of this T cell receptor (beta chain) was carried out in a study of blood T cell repertoires in COVID-19. Across the study: Collection of acute and convalescent COVID-19 samples took place in the United States, Italy and Spain. The analysed material was cDNA or gDNA that came from T cells, B-cell-depleted T cells, or PBMCs.

Per the original methods: How many nucleated cells were present was estimated from reference gene primer amplification. Clones were sequenced by immunoSEQ multiplex PCR, and TCRdb holds only the in-frame ones, with some missing. Clone size and V and J calls were adopted from that table, with D and trimming inferred from the DNA. The sample carries over 150,000 clones, around nine tenths recorded once. Sequencing used peripheral blood. The TCR sequence derives from a man aged 45-65 years with acute or convalescent COVID-19.

In nucleotides, the CDR3 is TGTGCCAGTCCACCCCTGAGGACTGAAGCTTTCTTT. Protein product: CASPPLRTEAFF. The chain employs TRBV2 and TRBJ1-1, with D unresolved. V gave up 9 bases and J gave up 5 bases, with 13 bases separating them. From germline, CDR1 is SNHLY and CDR2 FYNNEI. The CDR3 sequence is 12 residues long.